This section outlines one T cell receptor (beta chain) sequence together with its context. What it binds is not known. The sample originates from a study of shared clonotypes between healthy human individuals. CDR3 length equals 11 residues. V lost 2 bases and J 6 bases, leaving 5 bases between the germline ends. The germline V gene encodes CDR1 MNHNY and CDR2 SVGAGI (reference sequence). Among the unsorted PBMC samples, replicate PCRs used roughly 300 ng DNA, some 30,000 T cell genomes. Clones were sequenced by immunoSEQ multiplex PCR, and TCRdb holds only the in-frame ones, with some missing. The sample lists about 490,000 clones; roughly 85% were seen once. The study, taken as a whole, reports: Clonotype sharing among the donors was expected to vary with sequencing depth. It was the few donors that limited the genetic and exposure-history diversity represented.

The chain is built from TRBV6-6 and TRBJ2-7; no definite D call. This receptor was obtained from a woman aged 40 to 49 in good health. Some clones in this sample may be carry-over from other donors' samples. Specimen: PBMCs. The CDR3 is CASSYNLEQYF. The DNA of the CDR3 is TGTGCCAGCAGTTACAATCTCGAGCAGTACTTC.